This is a list of T cell receptor beta chains from one sample in a study of OX40 agonist ivuxolimab in advanced cancers. TCRdb's table, derived via immunoSEQ multiplex PCR, lists solely in-frame clones and lacks some. The sample shows 50,000 to 75,000 clones, 80% to 90% of them seen only once. The specimen comprised CD4+ or CD8+ T cells sorted from blood, sampled in a trial of the OX40 agonist ivuxolimab. These receptors came from an adult with an advanced solid tumor such as melanoma, head and neck, liver or kidney cancer. The CDR3 runs from the conserved cysteine through the conserved F or W. The order of the fields is CDR3 length, V gene, J gene, clone size, D gene, CDR3 protein, CDR3 DNA. D genes are given only for firm matches. Size values are once, few and many counts, or a class for expanded clones, and some rows have none.

16	TRBV11-2	TRBJ2-7	NA	NA	CASSLDVAGAAREQYF	TGTGCCAGCAGCTTAGATGTGGCGGGGGCAGCGAGGGAGCAGTACTTC
15	TRBV29-1	TRBJ2-7	NA	NA	CSVVSNRELRGEQYF	TGCAGCGTTGTCTCCAACAGGGAACTACGCGGGGAGCAGTACTTC
14	TRBV7-6	TRBJ2-4	NA	NA	CASSLRKSSDIQYF	TGTGCCAGCAGCTTAAGGAAGTCATCGGACATTCAGTACTTC
14	TRBV25-1	TRBJ2-7	NA	TRBD1	CASSEGRQGYEQYF	TGTGCCAGCAGTGAAGGGAGACAGGGTTACGAGCAGTACTTC
16	TRBV11-2	TRBJ1-6	NA	NA	CASSLVGGGGYSPLHF	TGTGCCAGCAGCTTAGTCGGGGGGGGAGGATATTCACCCCTCCACTTT
11	TRBV19	TRBJ2-2	NA	NA	CASIFTGELFF	TGTGCCAGTATTTTCACCGGGGAGCTGTTTTTT
13	TRBV19	TRBJ1-5	few	TRBD1	CASRGDRVQPQHF	TGTGCCAGTAGAGGGGACAGGGTGCAGCCCCAGCATTTT
14	TRBV5-6	TRBJ2-2	NA	NA	CASSLELGGVELFF	TGTGCCAGCAGCTTGGAGTTGGGGGGTGTGGAGCTGTTTTTT
14	TRBV7-8	TRBJ2-5	once	NA	CASSLGLREETQYF	TGTGCCAGCAGCTTAGGCCTACGTGAAGAGACCCAGTACTTC
14	TRBV6-5	TRBJ1-2	NA	TRBD1	CASSYGDREDGYTF	TGTGCCAGCAGTTACGGAGACAGGGAAGATGGCTACACCTTC
13	TRBV7-7	TRBJ2-5	NA	NA	CASSSPGLVTQYF	TGTGCCAGCAGCTCTCCTGGCCTCGTCACCCAGTACTTC
15	TRBV9	TRBJ2-1	NA	NA	CASSVEGSSWYEQFF	TGTGCCAGCAGCGTAGAGGGGTCTAGCTGGTATGAGCAGTTCTTC
15	TRBV9	TRBJ1-1	NA	NA	CASSVVADMNTEAFF	TGTGCCAGCAGCGTAGTAGCGGACATGAACACTGAAGCTTTCTTT
13	TRBV28	TRBJ2-3	NA	NA	CASSPRSSDTQYF	TGTGCCAGCAGTCCGAGGAGCTCAGATACGCAGTATTTT
15	TRBV27	TRBJ2-7	NA	NA	CASSLRAGPPLEQYF	TGTGCCAGCAGTTTGAGGGCAGGTCCACCCTTGGAGCAGTACTTC
15	TRBV9	TRBJ1-3	NA	NA	CASSVEVGAGNTIYF	TGTGCCAGCAGCGTAGAAGTGGGTGCTGGAAACACCATATATTTT
12	TRBV9	TRBJ2-7	NA	NA	CASSGESVEQYF	TGTGCCAGCAGCGGAGAATCCGTCGAGCAGTACTTC
18	TRBV7-9	TRBJ2-1	NA	NA	CASSLLGGGKQNYNEQFF	TGTGCCAGCAGCCTCTTAGGGGGAGGGAAACAGAACTACAATGAGCAGTTCTTC
16	TRBV29-1	TRBJ2-1	NA	TRBD2	CSVEGVAGLAYNEQFF	TGCAGCGTTGAAGGGGTAGCGGGACTAGCCTACAATGAGCAGTTCTTC
15	TRBV5-6	TRBJ1-3	once	NA	CASSLAAGAGNTIYF	TGTGCCAGCAGCTTGGCCGCAGGGGCTGGAAACACCATATATTTT
14	TRBV7-3	TRBJ2-5	NA	NA	CASSLSGTDETQYF	TGTGCCAGCAGCTTAAGCGGGACAGATGAGACCCAGTACTTC
16	TRBV27	TRBJ2-5	few	TRBD2	CASSLLAGASQETQYF	TGTGCCAGCAGTTTGCTAGCGGGGGCTTCCCAAGAGACCCAGTACTTC
16	TRBV19	TRBJ1-5	NA	TRBD1	CASSKTGGRGNQPQHF	TGTGCCAGTAGTAAAACAGGGGGCAGGGGCAATCAGCCCCAGCATTTT
15	TRBV10-1	TRBJ2-7	few	TRBD1	CASKLSGQESYEQYF	TGCGCCAGCAAATTATCCGGACAGGAATCCTACGAGCAGTACTTC
15	TRBV27	TRBJ1-2	NA	TRBD1	CASSLTGQGYYGYTF	TGTGCCAGCAGTTTAACAGGACAGGGGTATTATGGCTACACCTTC
15	TRBV28	TRBJ2-1	NA	NA	CASSLTPLGDNEQFF	TGTGCCAGCAGTTTAACCCCTCTGGGGGACAATGAGCAGTTCTTC
15	TRBV15	TRBJ2-1	NA	TRBD2	CATSRDLGGTNEQFF	TGTGCCACCAGCAGAGATCTCGGGGGGACGAATGAGCAGTTCTTC
14	TRBV19	TRBJ1-1	NA	TRBD1	CASPGPGGDTEAFF	TGTGCCAGTCCTGGTCCAGGGGGGGACACTGAAGCTTTCTTT
13	TRBV11-2	TRBJ2-7	NA	NA	CASSSRDTYEQYF	TGTGCCAGCAGTTCCCGGGACACCTACGAGCAGTACTTC
14	TRBV27	TRBJ2-2	NA	TRBD1	CASATGGRTGELFF	TGTGCCAGCGCCACAGGGGGCCGAACCGGGGAGCTGTTTTTT
14	TRBV6-1	TRBJ2-7	NA	TRBD2	CASSDLAGTYEQYF	TGTGCCAGCAGTGACCTAGCGGGTACCTACGAGCAGTACTTC
16	TRBV19	TRBJ1-5	NA	NA	CASSTKDQGGDQPQHF	TGTGCCAGTAGTACCAAAGACCAGGGTGGAGATCAGCCCCAGCATTTT
15	TRBV9	TRBJ1-4	NA	TRBD1	CASSGYRDSNEKLFF	TGTGCCAGCAGCGGCTACCGGGACAGCAATGAAAAACTGTTTTTT
12	TRBV7-6	TRBJ2-7	NA	NA	CASSSGSEEQYF	TGTGCCAGCAGCTCAGGGTCGGAGGAGCAGTACTTC
14	TRBV4-1	TRBJ1-1	NA	TRBD1	CASSRWTGDTEAFF	TGCGCCAGCAGCCGATGGACAGGGGACACTGAAGCTTTCTTT
16	TRBV7-8	TRBJ2-3	NA	TRBD1	CASSPKGQGITDTQYF	TGTGCCAGCAGCCCTAAGGGACAGGGGATAACAGATACGCAGTATTTT
13	TRBV6-5	TRBJ2-7	once	NA	CASSYGTTYEQYF	TGTGCCAGCAGTTACGGTACCACCTACGAGCAGTACTTC